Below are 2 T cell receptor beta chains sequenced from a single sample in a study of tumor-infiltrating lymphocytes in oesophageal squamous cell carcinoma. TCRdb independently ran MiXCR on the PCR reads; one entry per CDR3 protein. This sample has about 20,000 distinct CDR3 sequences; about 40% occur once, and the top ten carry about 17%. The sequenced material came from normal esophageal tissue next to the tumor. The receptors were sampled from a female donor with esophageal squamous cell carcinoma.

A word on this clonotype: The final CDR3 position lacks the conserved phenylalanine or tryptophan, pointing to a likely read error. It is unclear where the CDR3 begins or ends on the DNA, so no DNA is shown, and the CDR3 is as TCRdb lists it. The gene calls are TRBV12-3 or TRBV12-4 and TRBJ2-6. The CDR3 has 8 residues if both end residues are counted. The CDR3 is CASSLAIR.

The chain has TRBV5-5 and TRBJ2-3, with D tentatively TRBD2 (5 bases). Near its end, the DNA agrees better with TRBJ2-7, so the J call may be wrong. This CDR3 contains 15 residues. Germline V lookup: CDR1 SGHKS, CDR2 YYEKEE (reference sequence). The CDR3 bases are TGTGCCAGCAGCTCCCCGCCGGGGATTTTCAATGAGCAGTACTTC. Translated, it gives CASSSPPGIFNEQYF.